The next 20 T cell receptor beta chains were all read from a single sample in a study of blood T cell repertoires in COVID-19. Sequencing was performed with immunoSEQ multiplex PCR; in TCRdb, only in-frame clones are kept and a portion is missing. The sample holds about 140,000 clones, 85% to 90% seen once. The material sequenced was peripheral blood. The receptors were sampled from a woman in her sixties with acute or convalescent COVID-19.

This clone was seen a few times. This chain joins TRBV28 and TRBJ2-3; D might be TRBD1 (5 bases). The CDR3 contains 16 residues. CDR1 is MDHEN and CDR2 is SYDVKM in the germline V gene. Trimming took 4 bases from V and 5 from J, leaving 19 bases between them. The CDR3 protein is CASSSPLGLRGDTQYF. The CDR3 DNA is TGTGCCAGCAGTTCCCCACTGGGGCTAAGGGGAGATACGCAGTATTTT.

The rearrangement joins TRBV5-1 to TRBJ2-2, with a possible D match to TRBD1 (7 bases). CDR1 and CDR2 (germline): SGHRS, YFSETQ. V lost 4 bases to trimming and J lost 3 bases, with 16 bases between them. This CDR3 has 16 residues. The CDR3 DNA is TGCGCCAGCAGCGGCGGGGACAGCAGGCACACCGGGGAGCTGTTTTTT. Translation: CASSGGDSRHTGELFF.

This clone was detected once. The chain couples TRBV10-2 to TRBJ1-5; 7 positions match TRBD1. CDR1 is WSHSY, CDR2 SAAADI, per germline. The J segment lost 4 bases and the V segment lost 7 bases, leaving 10 bases of the junction unmatched. The CDR3 is 15 amino acids. Here the CDR3 reads CASTEGAIGNQPQHF. CDR3 nucleotides: TGCGCCAGCACCGAGGGGGCAATTGGTAATCAGCCCCAGCATTTT.

The chain is built from TRBV5-1 and TRBJ2-5; D unclear. Per the germline V gene, CDR1 is SGHRS and CDR2 is YFSETQ. The V gene lost 4 bases and the J gene lost 2 bases, with 9 bases spanning the gap. The CDR3 consists of 13 residues. The DNA of the CDR3 is TGCGCCAGCAGCCAATTCGGGCAAGAGACCCAGTACTTC. Translating gives CASSQFGQETQYF.

Many counts were recorded for this clone. CDR3 amino acids: CASSLRRDGYTDTQYF. CDR3 bases: TGTGCCAGCAGCTTACGGCGGGACGGATACACAGATACGCAGTATTTT. The genes are TRBV7-9 and TRBJ2-3; D may be TRBD2 (6 bases). Germline V gene sequence: CDR1 SEHNR, CDR2 FQNEAQ (reference sequence). The CDR3 is 16 residues long. V dropped 2 bases and J dropped 2 bases, with 14 bases sitting between them.

The rearrangement links TRBV4-3 to TRBJ2-2; 9 nucleotides align to TRBD1. The CDR3 contains 18 residues. Looked up from germline, CDR1 is LGHNA and CDR2 is YSLEER. J gave up 3 bases and V 4 bases, and 12 bases lay outside the gene matches. Here the CDR3 reads CASSLPGTDRGYTGELFF. The CDR3 coding sequence is TGCGCCAGCAGCCTTCCCGGCACGGACAGGGGATACACCGGGGAGCTGTTTTTT.

The V call is TRBV11-3, the J call TRBJ2-7; 9 nucleotides line up with TRBD1. Trimming took 4 bases from V and 3 from J; bases not matched to a gene: 4. CDR1 SGHNT and CDR2 YENEEA come from the germline V gene. This CDR3 region has 14 residues. CDR3 nucleotides: TGTGCCAGCAGCTACAGGGGGCTGAGCTACGAGCAGTACTTC. Translating gives CASSYRGLSYEQYF.

The chain has TRBV6-5 and TRBJ1-4; the match to TRBD1 covers 8 bases. Germline trimming cut 11 bases from V and 4 bases from J; bases unmatched to any gene: 12. This CDR3 region has 15 residues. The germline CDR1 and CDR2 sequences are MNHEY and SVGAGI. The CDR3 DNA is TGTGCCTCAAGGGGCCGGGGACAGGTTAATGAAAAACTGTTTTTT. This translates into CASRGRGQVNEKLFF.

The J gene is TRBJ2-3, the V gene TRBV6-6; 9 nucleotides line up with TRBD1. The CDR3 extends over 16 amino acids. The J segment lost 5 bases and the V segment lost 7 bases, leaving 13 bases of the junction unmatched. Germline V CDR1 and CDR2: MNHNY, SVGAGI (reference sequence). The CDR3 region is CASTDKGTGRIDTQYF. In nucleotides, the CDR3 is TGTGCCAGCACTGATAAAGGGACAGGGCGAATAGATACGCAGTATTTT.

V is TRBV30 and J is TRBJ2-7; a possible D gene is TRBD2 (7 bases). V gave up 5 bases and J gave up 0 bases, with 11 bases separating them. The CDR3 has 13 residues. CDR1 and CDR2 from the germline V gene are GTSNPN and SVGIG (reference sequence). The CDR3 DNA reads as TGTGCCTGGGTCGGGGGGCACTCCTACGAGCAGTACTTC. As protein: CAWVGGHSYEQYF.

The chain has TRBV27 and TRBJ1-1; D gene ambiguous. Germline V gene sequence: CDR1 MNHEY, CDR2 SMNVEV (reference sequence). CDR3 size: 13 residues. V lost 3 bases to trimming and J lost 8 bases, with 13 bases between them. The CDR3 reads CASSFNGGAEAFF. In DNA form, the CDR3 reads TGTGCCAGCAGTTTCAATGGTGGAGCGGAAGCTTTCTTT.

The chain uses TRBV11-3 and TRBJ2-2, with D possibly TRBD1 on 5 matching bases. CDR1 is SGHNT, CDR2 YENEEA, per germline. The CDR3 spans 14 residues. V was clipped by 2 bases and J by 6 bases, with 10 bases between them. This CDR3 is CASSLLGVAGELFF. DNA for the CDR3: TGTGCCAGCAGCTTACTAGGGGTGGCCGGGGAGCTGTTTTTT.

The chain combines TRBV7-8 with TRBJ2-7; D possibly corresponds to TRBD1 (6 bases). There are 15 residues in the CDR3. V dropped 0 bases and J dropped 5 bases, with 14 bases sitting between them. Germline CDR1 and CDR2: SGHVS and FQNEAQ. The CDR3, as DNA: TGTGCCAGCAGCTTAGCGGGAACAGGGATCAACGAGCAGTACTTC. Encoded protein: CASSLAGTGINEQYF.

The chain carries TRBV7-9 and TRBJ2-7, with 10 bases fitting TRBD1. The V gene's germline CDR1 is SEHNR and CDR2 FQNEAQ (reference sequence). Germline trimming cut 5 bases from V and 2 bases from J; bases unmatched to any gene: 0. The CDR3 is 13 amino acids. The CDR3 region has the DNA TGTGCCAGCAGCGGACAGGGGGCCTACGAGCAGTACTTC. This translates into CASSGQGAYEQYF.

The V gene is TRBV12-3 or TRBV12-4, the J gene TRBJ1-2; D uncertain. V was cut by 1 base and J by 4 bases, with 4 bases left in between. The CDR3 consists of 12 residues. The CDR3 sequence: CASSLGSYGYTF. The CDR3, as DNA: TGTGCCAGCAGTTTAGGCAGCTATGGCTACACCTTC.

The chain joins TRBV6-2 or TRBV6-3 to TRBJ2-2; 9 positions match TRBD2. Germline CDR1 reads MNHEY; CDR2 reads SVGEGT. This CDR3 is 16 amino acids long. The V and J ends lost 1 base and 4 bases, in that order; junction bases with no gene match: 4. The CDR3 DNA follows: TGTGCCAGCAGTTACTGGCGGGGGGGCGTCACCGGGGAGCTGTTTTTT. This encodes CASSYWRGGVTGELFF.

This clone has just one count. The chain uses TRBV5-4 and TRBJ1-1, with D perhaps TRBD1 (6 bases). Germline CDR1 and CDR2: SGHNT and YYREEE (reference sequence). V was shortened by 3 bases and J by 0 bases, with 9 bases between the two germline ends. The CDR3 spans 14 residues. The CDR3 nucleotides are TGTGCCAGCAGCTGGGACACCATGAACACTGAAGCTTTCTTT. Protein product: CASSWDTMNTEAFF.

This chain links TRBV3-1 (or the pseudogene TRBV3-2) with TRBJ2-1; maybe TRBD1 (7 bases). Between the trimmed V and J ends, which lost 5 bases and 7 bases, there was a span of 18 bases. The CDR3 extends over 15 amino acids. Per the germline V gene, CDR1 is LGHDT and CDR2 is YNNKEL (reference sequence). CDR3 in DNA: TGTGCCAGCAGCTCTACAGGGGTCCGGGAGAATGAGCAGTTCTTC. It codes for CASSSTGVRENEQFF.

The V and J genes are TRBV18 and TRBJ2-5; D is ambiguous. Per germline, CDR1 KGHSH and CDR2 LQKENI. The V and J ends lost 3 bases and 3 bases respectively, with 8 bases between them. The CDR3 is 13 residues long. The CDR3 nucleotides read TGTGCCAGCTCACCGGGCAGCAAAGAGACCCAGTACTTC. Protein product: CASSPGSKETQYF.

The gene calls are TRBV4-1 and TRBJ2-7; a weak D match, TRBD2 (5 bases). V lost 4 bases to trimming and J lost 5 bases, with 15 bases between them. The CDR3 extends over 14 amino acids. Germline V gene sequence: CDR1 MGHRA, CDR2 YSYEKL. The CDR3 loop is CASSPPLGSDEQYF. In DNA form, the CDR3 reads TGCGCCAGCAGCCCCCCACTAGGGTCGGACGAGCAGTACTTC.